This T cell receptor beta chain was sequenced for a study of T cells in Graves' hyperthyroidism and ophthalmopathy. General observations from the study: Most clonotypes expanded in thyroid above 0.001 were likewise present in blood.

This clonotype has ten or more counts. As yet, its antigen is unknown. Absent ophthalmopathy progression within 18 months defined stable Graves' hyperthyroidism. Investigators excluded patients with uncontrolled infection, other autoimmune disease, pregnancy or lactation. Researchers amplified the TCR beta CDR3 regions from RNA transcripts. When the TCR CDR3 underwent first-round RT-PCR, the HTBI primer set was used. A single record per CDR3 protein comes from TCRdb applying MiXCR to the multiplex PCR reads. This sample carries about 360,000 distinct CDR3 sequences, under 15% of them seen once, and the ten largest clones take about 9.1%. Germline CDR1 reads MGHRA; CDR2 reads YSYEKL. CDR3 length: 14 amino acids. V was clipped by 4 bases and J by 2 bases; unmatched bases: 5.

The receptor's source is a woman under 30 with Graves' hyperthyroidism. This chain joins TRBV4-1 and TRBJ2-7, with 7 nucleotides matching TRBD1. The sequenced material came from blood. The CDR3 spells CASSPGQVTYEQYF. DNA of the CDR3: TGCGCCAGCAGCCCTGGACAGGTTACCTACGAGCAGTACTTC.